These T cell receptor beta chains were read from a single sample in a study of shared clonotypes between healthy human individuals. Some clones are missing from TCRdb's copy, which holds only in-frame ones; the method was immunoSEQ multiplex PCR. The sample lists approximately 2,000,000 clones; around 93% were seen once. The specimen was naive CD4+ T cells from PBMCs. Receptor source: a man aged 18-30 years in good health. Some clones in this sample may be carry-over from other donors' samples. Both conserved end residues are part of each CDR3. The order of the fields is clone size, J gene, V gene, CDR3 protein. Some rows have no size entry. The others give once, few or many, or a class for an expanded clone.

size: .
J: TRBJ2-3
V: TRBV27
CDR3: CASSYSSSTDTQYF

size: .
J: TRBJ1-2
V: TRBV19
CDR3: CASSISGANYGYTF

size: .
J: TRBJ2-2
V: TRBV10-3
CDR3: CAISQNTGELFF

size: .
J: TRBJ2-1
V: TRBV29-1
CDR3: CSVAGGFGSYNEQFF

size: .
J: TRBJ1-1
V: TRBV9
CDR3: CASSVVSQGHTEAFF

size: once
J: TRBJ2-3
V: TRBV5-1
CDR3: CASRFVLGTDTQYF

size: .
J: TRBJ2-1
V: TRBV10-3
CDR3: CAISESIAGGPDNEQFF

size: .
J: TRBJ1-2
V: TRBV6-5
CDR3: CASSYRTNYGYTF

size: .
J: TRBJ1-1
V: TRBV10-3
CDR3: CAIAGTRMNTEAFF

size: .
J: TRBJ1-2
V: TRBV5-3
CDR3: CARSPGTGEGGGYTF

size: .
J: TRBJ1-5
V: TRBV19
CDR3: CASRSDRTYSNQPQHF

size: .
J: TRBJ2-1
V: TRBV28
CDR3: CASSRNHARLSYNEQFF

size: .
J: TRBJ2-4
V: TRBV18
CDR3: CASSPTSADHIQYF

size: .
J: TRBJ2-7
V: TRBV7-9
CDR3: CASSLVLAGGPGEQYF

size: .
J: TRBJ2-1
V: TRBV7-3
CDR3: CASRFTTGGNEQFF

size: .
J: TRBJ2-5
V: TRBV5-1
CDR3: CASSLGGQETQYF

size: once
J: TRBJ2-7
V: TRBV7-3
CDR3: CASSEGQPVLYEQYF

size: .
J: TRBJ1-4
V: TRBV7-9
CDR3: CASSRGTAEKLFF

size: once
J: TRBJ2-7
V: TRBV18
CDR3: CASSPVDRPTYEQYF

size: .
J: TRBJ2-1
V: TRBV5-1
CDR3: CASSLSTGSSYNEQFF

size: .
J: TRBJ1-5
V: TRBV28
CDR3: CASSHLGRSSNQPQHF

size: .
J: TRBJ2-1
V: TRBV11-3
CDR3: CASSSRTSYNEQFF

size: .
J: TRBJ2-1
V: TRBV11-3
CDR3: CASSLSSSGRGNEQFF

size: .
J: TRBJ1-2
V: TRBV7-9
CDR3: CASSLALRLGARDGYTF

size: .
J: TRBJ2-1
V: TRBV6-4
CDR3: CASKAFPGQGYNEQFF

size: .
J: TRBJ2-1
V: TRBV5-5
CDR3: CASSLGPSSYNEQFF

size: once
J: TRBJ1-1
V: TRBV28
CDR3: CASSYWPGNTEAFF

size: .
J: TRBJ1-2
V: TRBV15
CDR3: CATSRDPLSNYGYTF

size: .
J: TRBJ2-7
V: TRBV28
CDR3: CASRPGLAGSDEQYF

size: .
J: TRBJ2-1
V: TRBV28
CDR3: CASRSGTGLRSYNEQFF

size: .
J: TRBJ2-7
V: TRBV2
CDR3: CASSIPGRPYSYEQYF

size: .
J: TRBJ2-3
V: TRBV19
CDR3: CASSPRGTDTQYF

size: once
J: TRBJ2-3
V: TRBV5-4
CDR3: CASSLLMTTDTQYF

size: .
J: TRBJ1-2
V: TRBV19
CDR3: CASSITGTVYGYTF

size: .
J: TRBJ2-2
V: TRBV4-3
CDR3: CASSQRAGTQLTGELFF

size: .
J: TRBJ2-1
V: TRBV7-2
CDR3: CASSYGGDLYNEQFF

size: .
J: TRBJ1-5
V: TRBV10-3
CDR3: CAISEPITGESNQPQHF

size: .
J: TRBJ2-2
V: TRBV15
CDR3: CATSLRRSGGELFF

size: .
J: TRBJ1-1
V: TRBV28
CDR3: CASSLSRGGVVKAFF

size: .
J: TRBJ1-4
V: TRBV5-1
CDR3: CASSLGTGGREKLFF

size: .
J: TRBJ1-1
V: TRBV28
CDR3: CASSSRGREAFF

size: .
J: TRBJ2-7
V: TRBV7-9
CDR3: CASSPRQASYEQYF

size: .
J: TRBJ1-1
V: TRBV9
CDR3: CASSVEADPTEAFF

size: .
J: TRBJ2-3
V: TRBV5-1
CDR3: CASSMGQSSDTQYF

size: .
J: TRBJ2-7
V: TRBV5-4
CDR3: CASSVQGVWSYEQYF

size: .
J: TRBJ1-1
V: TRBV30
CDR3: CAWGDLDTEAFF

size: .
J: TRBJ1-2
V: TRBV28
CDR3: CASSLGGAGYGYTF

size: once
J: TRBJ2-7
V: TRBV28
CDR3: CASSLQGSSYEQYF

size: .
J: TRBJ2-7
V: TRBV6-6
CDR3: CASTGQGGYEQYF

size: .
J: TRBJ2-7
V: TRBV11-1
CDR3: CASSRRDGPYEQYF

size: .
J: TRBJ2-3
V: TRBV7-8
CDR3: CASSRDRLASTDTQYF

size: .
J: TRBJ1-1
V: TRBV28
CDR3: CASSLGTGSTEAFF

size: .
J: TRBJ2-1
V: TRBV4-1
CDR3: CASSQPYSGSNEQFF

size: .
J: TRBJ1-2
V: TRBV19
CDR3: CASSPLDRGRTYGYTF

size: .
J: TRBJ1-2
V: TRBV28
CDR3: CAIQRGGFNYGYTF

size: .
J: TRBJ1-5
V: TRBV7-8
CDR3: CASSRGTGVQPQHF

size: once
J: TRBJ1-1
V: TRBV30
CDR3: CAWRGEGWTEAFF

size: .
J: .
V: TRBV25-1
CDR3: CASSALPVLEQYF

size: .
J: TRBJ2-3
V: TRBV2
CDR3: CASTSRLASYSTDTQYF